This entry lists 23 T cell receptor beta chains sequenced from one sample in a study of CD8 T cells in ankylosing spondylitis. Study-wide results and limits: Seemingly characteristic of ankylosing spondylitis blood was a TCR beta motif consisting of fewer than 10 highly homologous variants.

One entry per CDR3 protein, called by TCRdb with MiXCR from the 5' RACE reads. The data hold fewer than 500,000 distinct CDR3 sequences, with about 24% observed a single time. For these TCRs, the target antigens are not known. Specimen: blood, either unsorted or a sorted T cell fraction (not recorded which). The receptors derive from a male donor with ankylosing spondylitis.

The chain links TRBV7-9 to TRBJ1-2; unclear D gene. The CDR3 runs to 12 residues. Germline values: CDR1 SEHNR, CDR2 FQNEAQ (reference sequence). The V end was cut by 0 bases, the J end by 3 bases, with 2 bases between. The CDR3 loop is CASSLADYGYTF. The DNA of the CDR3 is TGTGCCAGCAGCTTAGCAGACTATGGCTACACCTTC.

This clonotype was observed a few times. The chain uses TRBV27 and TRBJ1-2; tentatively, D is TRBD1 (6 bases). CDR1 is MNHEY, CDR2 SMNVEV, per germline (reference sequence). The CDR3 runs 13 residues. Trimming took off 6 bases at V and 8 bases at J, with 16 bases between the two ends. The chain's CDR3 is CASSWTELGGYTF. DNA of the CDR3: TGTGCCAGCAGCTGGACAGAACTAGGGGGCTACACCTTC.

The chain joins TRBV12-3 or TRBV12-4 to TRBJ2-7; the match to TRBD1 covers 10 bases. Trimming took 5 bases from V and 2 from J; bases not matched to a gene: 9. The CDR3 loop spans 16 amino acids. The CDR3 bases are TGTGCCAGCAGTAGCCGGAGGGACAGGGGAACCTACGAGCAGTACTTC. Translating it yields CASSSRRDRGTYEQYF.

This clonotype came up a few times. The rearrangement uses TRBV5-1 and TRBJ1-2; TRBD1 matches 7 bases. Germline V CDR1 and CDR2: SGHRS, YFSETQ. The CDR3 is made up of 15 amino acids. After removal of 4 bases from V and 6 bases from J, the junction contained 12 bases not matched to a gene. The CDR3 loop reads CASSPESGGVHGYTF. The CDR3 DNA sequence: TGCGCCAGCAGCCCGGAGTCAGGGGGGGTTCATGGCTACACCTTC.

V usage is TRBV11-2 and J usage is TRBJ2-3, with 7 bases lining up with TRBD2. Germline V CDR1 and CDR2: SGHAT, FQNNGV. The length of the CDR3 is 15 residues. V was clipped by 2 bases and J by 5 bases; unmatched bases: 7. The CDR3 nucleotides are TGTGCCAGCAGCTTAATAAGGGTAGCGGGAGATACGCAGTATTTT. It translates to CASSLIRVAGDTQYF.

This clonotype was picked up a small number of times. The chain has TRBV7-7 and TRBJ1-3; unclear D gene. The CDR3 runs 16 residues. Per germline, CDR1 SSHAT and CDR2 FNYEAQ (reference sequence). V shed 5 bases and J shed 0 bases, with 14 bases lying between them. CDR3 in DNA: TGTGCCAGCAGCCCGACCTTAGAACTCTCTGGAAACACCATATATTTT. Its translation: CASSPTLELSGNTIYF.

This clonotype was seen a handful of times. DNA for the CDR3: TGTGCCAGCAGCGTATCGACAGGGAACGGGGCCAACGTCCTGACTTTC. Protein sequence: CASSVSTGNGANVLTF. The chain carries TRBV7-8 and TRBJ2-6; 7 nucleotides agree with TRBD1. V shed 5 bases, J shed 4 bases, and the junction held 8 bases outside the gene matches. CDR1 SGHVS and CDR2 FQNEAQ come from the germline V gene. The CDR3 is 16 amino acids.

Concerning this clonotype: At one boundary the junction diverges from the germline segment, which might be a read error. J is TRBJ1-5 and V is TRBV4-2; D gene unclear. The CDR3 totals 14 residues. Looked up from germline, CDR1 is LGHNA and CDR2 is YNFKEQ. The DNA of the CDR3 is TGTGCCAGCGGCCAGGAAACTAGCAATCAGCCCCAGCATTTT. This sequence encodes CASGQETSNQPQHF.

The chain is built from TRBV12-3 or TRBV12-4 and TRBJ2-3, with TRBD2 as a possible D gene (6 bases). The CDR3 loop spans 14 amino acids. V gave up 3 bases and J gave up 6 bases, with 13 bases separating them. CDR3 protein: CASSFGTEGDTQYF. Here the CDR3 DNA reads TGTGCCAGCAGTTTTGGGACGGAGGGGGATACGCAGTATTTT.

This clonotype was picked up one time. The rearrangement uses TRBV7-9 and TRBJ1-1, with a possible D match to TRBD1 (5 bases). The CDR3 contains 15 residues. Per germline, CDR1 SEHNR and CDR2 FQNEAQ (reference sequence). The V end was cut by 5 bases, the J end by 0 bases, with 13 bases between. The DNA of the CDR3 is TGTGCCAGCAGCCCTTCCGGGGGGATGAACACTGAAGCTTTCTTT. Translating gives CASSPSGGMNTEAFF.

The chain combines TRBV3-1 with TRBJ2-5; D is possibly TRBD2 (5 bases). The V and J ends lost 4 bases and 4 bases respectively, with 10 bases between them. In germline, CDR1 is LGHDT, CDR2 YNNKEL (reference sequence). The CDR3 covers 13 residues. CDR3 sequence (DNA): TGTGCCAGCAGCCCTTACGAGGGAGAGACCCAGTACTTC. Translation: CASSPYEGETQYF.

This clonotype was picked up a small number of times. The chain combines TRBV7-2 with TRBJ2-1; 9 bases map to TRBD1. The CDR3 has 16 amino acids. Losses at the gene ends were 3 bases for V and 8 bases for J; bases not matched to a gene: 11. Germline-derived CDR1 and CDR2 are SGHTA and FQGNSA. The CDR3 coding sequence is TGTGCCAGCAGCTTGTTGAGGGGGGGACAGGGAGATGAGCAGTTCTTC. This encodes CASSLLRGGQGDEQFF.

A few counts support this clonotype. The chain combines TRBV7-2 with TRBJ1-5; a possible D gene is TRBD1 (5 bases). The V gene lost 3 bases and the J gene lost 6 bases, with 15 bases spanning the gap. Germline loops: CDR1 SGHTA, CDR2 FQGNSA. This CDR3 contains 15 residues. Written as DNA, the CDR3 is TGTGCCAGCAGCTTTGACAGCTCTGGGAGTCAGCCCCAGCATTTT. Amino acid sequence: CASSFDSSGSQPQHF. Complete variable domain (other parts from reference TRBV7-2 and TRBJ1-5): GAGVSQSPSNKVTEKGKDVELRCDPISGHTALYWYRQSLGQGLEFLIYFQGNSAPDKSGLPSDRFSAERTGGSVSTLTIQRTQQEDSAVYLCASSFDSSGSQPQHFGDGTRLSIL.

This clonotype was found a few times. The chain joins TRBV24-1 to TRBJ2-1; TRBD1 might be the D (5 bases). This CDR3 region has 15 residues. The germline V gene has CDR1 KGHDR and CDR2 SFDVKD. Between the trimmed V and J ends, which lost 3 bases and 2 bases, there was a span of 10 bases. In DNA, the CDR3 is TGTGCCACCAGTGATCCCTGGGGCACCTACAATGAGCAGTTCTTC. Protein sequence: CATSDPWGTYNEQFF.

V gene TRBV28 combines with J gene TRBJ1-2; no definite D call. V was trimmed by 8 bases and J by 3 bases, leaving 10 bases between them. Looked up from germline, CDR1 is MDHEN and CDR2 is SYDVKM. This CDR3 is 12 amino acids long. CDR3 protein: CASSSEDYGYTF. For the CDR3, the DNA is TGTGCCAGCTCATCGGAAGACTATGGCTACACCTTC.

There are many counts of this clonotype. V and J are TRBV5-1 and TRBJ1-4; 7 bases align to TRBD1. This CDR3 has 16 amino acids. CDR1 is SGHRS, CDR2 YFSETQ, per germline. The V gene end was trimmed by 4 bases and the J gene end by 7 bases; junction bases not matched to a gene: 13. CDR3 bases: TGCGCCAGCAGCACCTCCCTGACAGGGATGGGTGAAAAACTGTTTTTT. Translating it yields CASSTSLTGMGEKLFF. Supplemented by reference TRBV5-1 and TRBJ1-4, the full variable domain reads KAGVTQTPRYLIKTRGQQVTLSCSPISGHRSVSWYQQTPGQGLQFLFEYFSETQRNKGNFPGRFSGRQFSNSRSEMNVSTLELGDSALYLCASSTSLTGMGEKLFFGSGTQLSVL.

The chain carries TRBV6-1 and TRBJ2-7, with TRBD2 matching over 8 bases. Germline loops: CDR1 MNHNS, CDR2 SASEGT. This CDR3 has 15 residues. Germline trimming cut 4 bases from V and 0 bases from J; bases unmatched to any gene: 5. The CDR3 sequence is CASSVAGGLSYEQYV. In DNA form, the CDR3 reads TGTGCCAGCAGTGTGGCGGGAGGACTCTCCTACGAGCAGTACGTC.

This clonotype was recorded at least ten times. The chain joins TRBV6-2 or TRBV6-3 to TRBJ2-3; 7 positions agree with TRBD2. The CDR3 contains 13 residues. CDR1 MNHEY and CDR2 SVGEGT come from the germline V gene. The CDR3 protein is CAAKREGADTQYF. For the CDR3, the DNA is TGTGCTGCAAAGCGGGAAGGGGCAGATACGCAGTATTTT.

The chain links TRBV5-1 to TRBJ2-1; 10 positions agree with TRBD2. Germline assignment: CDR1 SGHRS and CDR2 YFSETQ. Germline trimming cut 1 base from V and 0 bases from J; bases unmatched to any gene: 10. This CDR3 is 19 amino acids long. The CDR3 sequence is CASSLPRTSGSSSYNEQFF. CDR3 nucleotides: TGCGCCAGCAGCTTGCCACGGACTAGCGGAAGCAGCTCCTACAATGAGCAGTTCTTC.

V gene TRBV12-3 or TRBV12-4 combines with J gene TRBJ1-1; D unclear. V dropped 5 bases and J dropped 1 base, with 11 bases sitting between them. CDR3 length: 14 residues. The CDR3 protein is CASSPRETNTEAFF. CDR3 nucleotide sequence: TGTGCCAGCAGTCCGCGTGAGACGAACACTGAAGCTTTCTTT.

This clonotype was observed a few times. This chain links TRBV29-1 with TRBJ2-7; no firm D call. Trimming removed 7 bases at V and 1 base at J, with 11 bases between. Germline CDR1 SQVTM, CDR2 ANQGSEA. This CDR3 contains 12 residues. The CDR3: CSALTVSYEQYV. The CDR3 DNA sequence: TGCAGCGCCCTTACAGTTTCCTACGAGCAGTACGTC.

This clonotype was found a few times. J is TRBJ2-1 and V is TRBV12-3 or TRBV12-4; D uncertain. CDR3 length: 13 residues. Trimming stripped 3 bases from V and 5 bases from J, with 8 bases between. CDR3: CASSFRSDNEQFF. CDR3 DNA sequence: TGTGCCAGCAGTTTCCGGTCAGACAATGAGCAGTTCTTC.

The rearrangement links TRBV12-3 or TRBV12-4 to TRBJ1-5, with 7 bases that match TRBD1. This CDR3 spans 16 amino acids. Germline trimming cut 8 bases from V and 6 bases from J; bases unmatched to any gene: 16. The CDR3 region has the DNA TGTGCCAGCGCTCACGTCGAGGGGGCGCCAGGTCAGCCCCAGCATTTT. It yields the protein CASAHVEGAPGQPQHF.